Each of the 16 T cell receptor beta chains below was sequenced from the same sample in a study of cytomegalovirus exposure and HLA in healthy donors (dated by TCRdb to the late 2010s). The receptor library was made with the immunoSEQ multiplex PCR assay. For the multiplex PCR, a mixture combining 60 forward primers for TCR Vbeta segments and 13 reverse primers for TCR Jbeta segments was used. Drawn from immuneACCESS, this table holds only the in-frame rearrangements with V and J called that TCRdb kept. Clones are partly lost; checked studies trace under half to an unresolved V gene and leave the rest unexplained. Counted in this sample were some 200,000 clones; roughly 80% of them appeared once. The ten largest clones take up about 0.2% of the sample. Sequenced sample: PBMCs. The source is a girl aged 2 to 10 in good health and CMV-seronegative.

This clone was seen a single time. The chain recombines TRBV5-1 with TRBJ2-5; D is undetermined. Trimming shortened V by 3 bases and J by 0 bases, and 3 bases separated the two germline ends. The CDR3 has 12 residues. Germline V gives CDR1 SGHRS, CDR2 YFSETQ. CDR3 DNA sequence: TGCGCCAGCAGCTCGTACCAAGAGACCCAGTACTTC. Its translation: CASSSYQETQYF.

In this sample, this clone turned up a few times. V and J are TRBV7-9 and TRBJ1-4; maybe TRBD1 (5 bases). V was clipped by 2 bases and J by 5 bases, with 9 bases between them. The CDR3 consists of 14 residues. Germline V gives CDR1 SEHNR, CDR2 FQNEAQ (reference sequence). CDR3 DNA: TGTGCCAGCAGCTTATCAGGGCGGAATGAAAAACTGTTTTTT. It translates to CASSLSGRNEKLFF.

The V gene is TRBV5-4, the J gene TRBJ1-2; D may be TRBD1 (5 bases). The V gene lost 0 bases and the J gene lost 6 bases, with 9 bases spanning the gap. The germline gives CDR1 SGHNT, CDR2 YYREEE (reference sequence). This CDR3 has 13 residues. The CDR3 sequence is CASSLVGGDGYTF. CDR3 in DNA: TGTGCCAGCAGCTTGGTGGGGGGTGATGGCTACACCTTC.

A few counts support this clone. This rearrangement joins TRBV6-1 to TRBJ2-3; TRBD1 is a possible D gene (6 bases). The V gene lost 6 bases and the J gene lost 1 base, with 8 bases spanning the gap. Germline CDR1 reads MNHNS; CDR2 reads SASEGT. This CDR3 is 13 amino acids long. The CDR3: CASSRQGTDTQYF. For the CDR3, the DNA is TGTGCCAGCAGCCGACAGGGCACAGATACGCAGTATTTT.

J is TRBJ2-1 and V is TRBV6-6; TRBD2 matches 7 bases. CDR3 length equals 11 residues. The germline V gene encodes CDR1 MNHNY and CDR2 SVGAGI (reference sequence). V dropped 8 bases and J dropped 8; count of bases not matched to a gene: 3. CDR3 bases: TGTGCCAGCCAACGGGGGGATGAGCAGTTCTTC. It is translated as CASQRGDEQFF.

V gene TRBV11-2 combines with J gene TRBJ1-1; D might be TRBD1 (5 bases). Trimming pared 6 bases from V and 0 bases from J, leaving 8 bases between. CDR1 is SGHAT and CDR2 is FQNNGV in the germline V gene. This CDR3 contains 13 residues. CDR3 DNA sequence: TGTGCCAGCAGTCCGACAGTGAACACTGAAGCTTTCTTT. Its translation is CASSPTVNTEAFF.

The rearrangement uses TRBV5-5 and TRBJ2-1; D is uncertain. The CDR3 runs 14 residues. V gave up 3 bases and J gave up 6 bases, with 13 bases separating them. CDR1 and CDR2 (germline): SGHKS, YYEKEE (reference sequence). The CDR3 DNA follows: TGTGCCAGCAGCTCCTTAGTGTTATCCAATGAGCAGTTCTTC. Its translation is CASSSLVLSNEQFF.

The rearrangement uses TRBV4-1 and TRBJ2-1; weak D call: TRBD2 (6 bases). The CDR3 consists of 16 residues. Germline CDR1 is MGHRA and CDR2 is YSYEKL. Trimming removed 4 bases at V and 5 bases at J, with 18 bases between. Here the CDR3 DNA reads TGCGCCAGCAGCCCGTATACGGCGGGCGGGGACAATGAGCAGTTCTTC. This encodes CASSPYTAGGDNEQFF.

This clone was seen a handful of times. The chain links TRBV2 to TRBJ1-6; no firm D call. This CDR3 is 16 amino acids long. With 1 base removed from V and 10 bases from J, the gap between germline ends came to 17 bases. Germline V gene lookup returns CDR1 SNHLY and CDR2 FYNNEI. The DNA of the CDR3 is TGTGCCAGCAGTGAAGGAGGTCGGATCGTTAACTCACCCCTCCACTTT. Encoded protein: CASSEGGRIVNSPLHF.

V usage is TRBV9 and J usage is TRBJ2-3; 8 bases map to TRBD2. CDR3 length: 17 amino acids. After removal of 3 bases from V and 5 bases from J, the junction contained 14 bases not matched to a gene. CDR1 and CDR2 from the germline V gene are SGDLS and YYNGEE. CDR3 region: CASSDILAGGVQDTQYF. CDR3 DNA sequence: TGTGCCAGCAGCGACATTCTGGCGGGGGGTGTTCAAGATACGCAGTATTTT. The full variable domain, completed using reference TRBV9 and TRBJ2-3, is DSGVTQTPKHLITATGQRVTLRCSPRSGDLSVYWYQQSLDQGLQFLIQYYNGEERAKGNILERFSAQQFPDLHSELNLSSLELGDSALYFCASSDILAGGVQDTQYFGPGTRLTVL.

The chain carries TRBV4-2 and TRBJ2-7; D gene uncertain. The germline V and J ends were trimmed by 1 base and 4 bases, with 8 bases remaining between them. Germline V gene lookup returns CDR1 LGHNA and CDR2 YNFKEQ. The CDR3 runs to 13 residues. The CDR3 reads CASSQVPRYEQYF. The DNA of the CDR3 is TGTGCCAGCAGCCAAGTCCCTCGGTACGAGCAGTACTTC.

The V gene is TRBV10-2, the J gene TRBJ2-1, with no clear D. Looked up from germline, CDR1 is WSHSY and CDR2 is SAAADI. This CDR3 comprises 16 residues. V dropped 2 bases and J dropped 0 bases, with 11 bases sitting between them. The CDR3 loop is CASSEEATLSYNEQFF. The CDR3 nucleotides are TGCGCCAGCAGTGAGGAGGCAACTCTCTCCTACAATGAGCAGTTCTTC.

Worth noting for this clone: Mismatch with germline at one junction end may stem from a read error. Other DNA sequences within the sample encode an identical CDR3. The chain links TRBV7-9 to TRBJ2-5, with D possibly matching TRBD2 (6 bases). The CDR3 loop spans 13 amino acids. The germline gives CDR1 SEHNR, CDR2 FQNEAQ (reference sequence). CDR3 amino acids: CASSWGLKETQYF. The CDR3 nucleotides are TGTGCCAGCAGCTGGGGACTGAAAGAGACCCAATACTTC.

About this clone itself: At one end, the junction sequence differs from germline, possibly due to a read error. The chain has TRBV7-9 and TRBJ2-3; weak D call: TRBD2 (5 bases). The CDR3 loop spans 12 amino acids. The germline CDR1 and CDR2 sequences are SEHNR and FQNEAQ (reference sequence). CDR3 sequence reads: CSSRPEVRQQYF. The CDR3 nucleotides read TGTTCCAGCAGACCGGAGGTACGGCAGCAGTATTTT.

The CDR3 DNA is TGTGCCAGTAGTATAGGCGGGAGTGATTACAATGAGCAGTTCTTC. This translates into CASSIGGSDYNEQFF. The chain couples TRBV19 to TRBJ2-1; 7 bases agree with TRBD2. The junction had 4 bases not matched to a gene; V was cut back by 1 base and J by 4 bases. There are 15 residues in the CDR3. Germline V gene sequence: CDR1 LNHDA, CDR2 SQIVND (reference sequence).

The V and J genes are TRBV11-2 and TRBJ1-1; D unclear. V was shortened by 5 bases and J by 0 bases, with 16 bases between the two germline ends. Germline V gives CDR1 SGHAT, CDR2 FQNNGV. CDR3 size: 16 residues. This CDR3 is CASSVALRTLNTEAFF. The CDR3 nucleotides are TGTGCCAGCAGCGTAGCCCTACGGACTCTGAACACTGAAGCTTTCTTT.